This T cell receptor beta chain was observed in a study of shared clonotypes between healthy human individuals. Study-wide background: Participating donors consisted of a couple of women and a few men aged 18 to 49.

V gave up 0 bases and J gave up 5 bases, with 9 bases separating them. The CDR3 length is 14 residues. Germline-derived CDR1 and CDR2 are LNHNV and YYDKDF (reference sequence). Details on this clone: The antigen remains undetermined.

TCRdb's copy holds only in-frame clones and misses some; the assay was immunoSEQ multiplex PCR. Among around 700,000 clones listed, less than 80% were seen once. Study-level points and caveats: Clonotypes which were not shared had lower generation probabilities than clonotypes that all four donors shared.

The donors were all Caucasian adults (living in Nashville, Tennessee). A CD45RA+ naive subset and a CD45RA-negative memory subset were split from CD4+ cells. The sequenced sample was memory CD4+ T cells sorted from blood. Documented subset: CD45RA-negative fraction. This clonotype was obtained from a woman between 25 and 40 years old in good health. The rearrangement links TRBV15 to TRBJ2-3; tentatively, D is TRBD2 (7 bases). In DNA, the CDR3 is TGTGCCACCAGCAGAGAAGGGGGGGTAGATACGCAGTATTTT. Its translation is CATSREGGVDTQYF.